This TCR beta chain was observed in a study of blood T cell repertoires in COVID-19. Using immunoSEQ multiplex PCR, the repertoire was profiled, and TCRdb retains in-frame clones only, with some absent. Among hundreds of thousands of clones, around 87% were seen once, and the ten largest hold about 7%. V was pared by 4 bases and J by 3 bases, with 7 bases between. This CDR3 has 12 residues. The source is a man between 60 and 70 years old who had recovered from COVID-19. Sequenced input: peripheral blood. The chain joins TRBV12-3 or TRBV12-4 to TRBJ2-7; D is perhaps TRBD1 (5 bases). CDR3 amino acids: CASSYGHYEQYF. The CDR3, as DNA: TGTGCCAGCAGTTACGGACACTACGAGCAGTACTTC.